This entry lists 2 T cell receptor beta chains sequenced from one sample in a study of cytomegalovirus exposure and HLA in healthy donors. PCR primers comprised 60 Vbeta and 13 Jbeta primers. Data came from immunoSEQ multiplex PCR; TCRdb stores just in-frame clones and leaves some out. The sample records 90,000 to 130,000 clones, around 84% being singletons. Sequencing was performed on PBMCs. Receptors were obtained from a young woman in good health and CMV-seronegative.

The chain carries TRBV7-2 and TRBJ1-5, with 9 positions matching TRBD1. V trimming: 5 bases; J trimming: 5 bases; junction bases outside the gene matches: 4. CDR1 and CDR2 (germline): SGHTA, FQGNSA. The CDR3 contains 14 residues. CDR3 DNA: TGTGCCAGCAGCCCCCGGGACAGGGATCAGCCCCAGCATTTT. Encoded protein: CASSPRDRDQPQHF.

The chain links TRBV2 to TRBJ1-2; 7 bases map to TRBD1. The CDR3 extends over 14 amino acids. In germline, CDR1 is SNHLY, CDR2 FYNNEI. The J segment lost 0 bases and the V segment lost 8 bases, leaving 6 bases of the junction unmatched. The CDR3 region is CASLWDSSNYGYTF. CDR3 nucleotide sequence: TGTGCCAGCCTCTGGGACAGTTCTAACTATGGCTACACCTTC.